Following are 26 T cell receptor beta chains from one sample sequenced in a study of blood T cell repertoires in COVID-19. Produced via immunoSEQ multiplex PCR; TCRdb's table is partial and in-frame only. The sample includes around 420,000 clones, around 90% seen only once; the top ten take over 2%. Sequencing input: PBMCs or T cells enriched from blood (not recorded which). The receptors originated from a woman aged 40 to 55 with acute COVID-19.

The chain joins TRBV29-1 to TRBJ1-3, with D uncertain. Trimming cost V 0 bases and J 8 bases, with 11 bases left between them. The CDR3 covers 13 residues. Germline-derived CDR1 and CDR2 are SQVTM and ANQGSEA. The CDR3 sequence is CSVEDSNGDTIYF. The CDR3 DNA reads as TGCAGCGTTGAAGACAGTAACGGGGACACCATATATTTT. The full variable domain, completed using reference TRBV29-1 and TRBJ1-3, is SAVISQKPSRDICQRGTSLTIQCQVDSQVTMMFWYRQQPGQSLTLIATANQGSEATYESGFVIDKFPISRPNLTFSTLTVSNMSPEDSSIYLCSVEDSNGDTIYFGEGSWLTVV.

The chain couples TRBV29-1 to TRBJ2-3; 14 bases align to TRBD2. V was clipped by 4 bases and J by 5 bases; unmatched bases: 8. The CDR3 is made up of 16 amino acids. Germline-derived CDR1 and CDR2 are SQVTM and ANQGSEA. In DNA form, the CDR3 reads TGCAGCGTTGGGTTGACTAGCGGGGGGGTCGGAGATACGCAGTATTTT. As protein: CSVGLTSGGVGDTQYF.

The rearrangement joins TRBV6-5 to TRBJ1-4; the D gene is possibly TRBD1 (5 bases). The CDR3 spans 13 residues. V lost 7 bases and J 8 bases, leaving 14 bases between the germline ends. Germline V gene lookup returns CDR1 MNHEY and CDR2 SVGAGI. This CDR3 is CASNSIRGEKLFF. CDR3 DNA: TGTGCCAGCAATAGTATTAGGGGAGAAAAACTGTTTTTT.

J is TRBJ1-1 and V is TRBV30; 9 nucleotides line up with TRBD1. Germline values: CDR1 GTSNPN, CDR2 SVGIG (reference sequence). After removal of 2 bases from V and 5 bases from J, the junction contained 6 bases not matched to a gene. This CDR3 spans 14 amino acids. CDR3 nucleotide sequence: TGTGCCTGGAGTACACAGGGGGCGGGAACTGAAGCTTTCTTT. It is translated as CAWSTQGAGTEAFF.

This chain uses TRBV12-2 with TRBJ1-1. TRBV12-2 counts as a pseudogene. The CDR3 is 15 residues long. The CDR3 nucleotides are TGTGCAAGTCCCCTCATCTTGGGGGGGAACACTGAAGCTTTCTTT. This gives the protein CASPLILGGNTEAFF.

This rearrangement joins TRBV10-2 to TRBJ1-5; D is uncertain. CDR3 size: 12 residues. The germline V and J ends were trimmed by 8 bases and 1 base, with 6 bases remaining between them. CDR1 and CDR2 from the germline V gene are WSHSY and SAAADI. CDR3 in amino acids: CASARSNQPQHF. In DNA form, the CDR3 reads TGCGCCAGCGCGCGGAGCAATCAGCCCCAGCATTTT.

This sequence joins TRBV27 and TRBJ2-7; 11 bases agree with TRBD2. The germline V gene encodes CDR1 MNHEY and CDR2 SMNVEV (reference sequence). The V gene end was trimmed by 1 base and the J gene end by 5 bases; junction bases not matched to a gene: 4. CDR3 length: 15 amino acids. CDR3 bases: TGTGCCAGCAGTTTATTAGCGGGGGGGAGGAACGAGCAGTACTTC. This gives the protein CASSLLAGGRNEQYF.

This rearrangement joins TRBV3-1 (or the pseudogene TRBV3-2) to TRBJ1-4, with no clear D. V lost 9 bases and J 0 bases, leaving 8 bases between the germline ends. Germline CDR1 is LGHDT and CDR2 is YNNKEL (reference sequence). CDR3 length: 13 residues. The CDR3 loop reads CASRLATNEKLFF. The CDR3, as DNA: TGTGCCAGTAGACTGGCAACTAATGAAAAACTGTTTTTT.

V gene TRBV4-1 combines with J gene TRBJ1-1; the match to TRBD1 covers 7 bases. CDR1 MGHRA and CDR2 YSYEKL come from the germline V gene. J was trimmed by 7 bases and V by 4 bases; bases with no gene match: 9. The CDR3 runs 14 residues. The CDR3 DNA reads as TGCGCCAGCAGCCGCCAAGGGGGCACTGGTGAAGCTTTCTTT. It is translated as CASSRQGGTGEAFF.

The gene calls are TRBV9 and TRBJ2-7; the match to TRBD2 covers 10 bases. V gave up 3 bases and J gave up 7 bases; unmatched junction bases: 7. There are 14 residues in the CDR3. The V gene's germline CDR1 is SGDLS and CDR2 YYNGEE. This chain's CDR3 is CASSASGGAREQYF. In DNA form, the CDR3 reads TGTGCCAGCAGCGCAAGCGGGGGGGCGCGTGAGCAGTACTTC.

The CDR3 nucleotides read TGTGCCACCAGCCAAGGACAGGGGCTAAGGAAGGAGCAGTTCTTC. This sequence encodes CATSQGQGLRKEQFF. This chain links TRBV15 with TRBJ2-1, with 9 bases that match TRBD1. The V gene's germline CDR1 is LNHNV and CDR2 YYDKDF (reference sequence). V lost 5 bases and J lost 10; bases outside the gene matches: 12. CDR3 length: 15 amino acids.

This sequence joins TRBV7-2 and TRBJ2-3, with a possible D match to TRBD2 (6 bases). The V end was cut by 5 bases, the J end by 0 bases, with 12 bases between. Germline loops: CDR1 SGHTA, CDR2 FQGNSA. This CDR3 comprises 15 residues. The DNA for the CDR3 is TGTGCCAGCAGCGATGGGGGGACTAGCACAGATACGCAGTATTTT. Its protein product is CASSDGGTSTDTQYF.

V usage is TRBV29-1 and J usage is TRBJ1-1, with 10 nucleotides matching TRBD1. The CDR3 has 15 amino acids. Germline V CDR1 and CDR2: SQVTM, ANQGSEA. The V and J ends lost 6 bases and 1 base, in that order; junction bases with no gene match: 8. CDR3 in amino acids: CSVKRTGGGNTEAFF. The CDR3, as DNA: TGCAGCGTAAAAAGGACAGGGGGAGGGAACACTGAAGCTTTCTTT.

Worth noting for this clone: The same CDR3 also results from other DNA sequences found in this sample. The chain employs TRBV19 and TRBJ1-1; the match to TRBD1 covers 10 bases. The CDR3 sequence is 17 residues long. Germline V CDR1 and CDR2: LNHDA, SQIVND (reference sequence). Unmatched junction bases numbered 8, after V lost 4 bases and J lost 0 bases. In DNA, the CDR3 is TGTGCCAGTAGTACCCCGGGACAGGGGAGGTTGAACACTGAAGCTTTCTTT. Translating gives CASSTPGQGRLNTEAFF.

J is TRBJ1-1 and V is TRBV2; tentatively, D is TRBD1 (6 bases). Looked up from germline, CDR1 is SNHLY and CDR2 is FYNNEI. The CDR3 extends over 14 amino acids. The V end lost 7 bases, the J end lost 9 bases, and 21 bases lay between the germline ends. In DNA, the CDR3 is TGTGCCAGCATTTTCGACAGGCTAGGTTCTCAAGCTTTCTTT. It codes for CASIFDRLGSQAFF.

This chain joins TRBV7-2 and TRBJ2-7; D call uncertain. Germline V CDR1 and CDR2: SGHTA, FQGNSA. The CDR3 length is 14 residues. Trimming took off 5 bases at V and 1 base at J, with 12 bases between the two ends. The CDR3 DNA is TGTGCCAGCAGCCTCATGCAGAGGTCCTACGAGCAGTACTTC. This translates into CASSLMQRSYEQYF.

The J gene is TRBJ2-3, the V gene TRBV2; 10 bases map to TRBD1. CDR3 length equals 15 residues. The V segment lost 6 bases and the J segment 5 bases; nucleotides outside the gene matches: 8. CDR1 and CDR2 from the germline V gene are SNHLY and FYNNEI. The CDR3, as DNA: TGTGCCAGCAGGGCCGGGACAGGGGCGGGAGATACGCAGTATTTT. It encodes CASRAGTGAGDTQYF.

J is TRBJ2-1 and V is TRBV5-5, with D tentatively TRBD1 (5 bases). Germline CDR1 is SGHKS and CDR2 is YYEKEE (reference sequence). The CDR3 runs to 13 residues. V was pared by 5 bases and J by 8 bases, with 14 bases between. CDR3 sequence (DNA): TGTGCCAGCAGACTCAGGGTAATGGATGAGCAGTTCTTC. It is translated as CASRLRVMDEQFF. The complete variable domain, with remaining parts taken from reference TRBV5-5 and TRBJ2-1, reads DAGVTQSPTHLIKTRGQQVTLRCSPISGHKSVSWYQQVLGQGPQFIFQYYEKEERGRGNFPDRFSARQFPNYSSELNVNALLLGDSALYLCASRLRVMDEQFFGPGTRLTVL.

The rearrangement joins TRBV11-2 to TRBJ1-6, with 7 bases fitting TRBD1. The V segment lost 2 bases and the J segment 6 bases; nucleotides outside the gene matches: 7. Germline assignment: CDR1 SGHAT and CDR2 FQNNGV. This CDR3 contains 16 residues. For the CDR3, the DNA is TGTGCCAGCAGCTTACTCCGACAGGGTCCTAATTCACCCCTCCACTTT. This encodes CASSLLRQGPNSPLHF. The entire variable domain, with the rest obtained from reference TRBV11-2 and TRBJ1-6, is as follows: EAGVAQSPRYKIIEKRQSVAFWCNPISGHATLYWYQQILGQGPKLLIQFQNNGVVDDSQLPKDRFSAERLKGVDSTLKIQPAKLEDSAVYLCASSLLRQGPNSPLHFGNGTRLTVT.

The chain employs TRBV13 and TRBJ2-2; possibly TRBD2 for D (5 bases). There are 15 residues in the CDR3. The germline V gene has CDR1 PRHDT and CDR2 FYEKMQ (reference sequence). Trimming cost V 5 bases and J 2 bases, with 12 bases left between them. CDR3 in amino acids: CASSLGVGNTGELFF. Here the CDR3 DNA reads TGTGCCAGCAGCCTCGGGGTAGGAAACACCGGGGAGCTGTTTTTT.

The V and J genes are TRBV18 and TRBJ2-3; D perhaps matches TRBD2 (7 bases). The V and J ends lost 3 bases and 3 bases respectively, with 13 bases between them. The CDR3 contains 15 residues. In germline, CDR1 is KGHSH, CDR2 LQKENI. CDR3 nucleotides: TGTGCCAGCTCACCGGCGGGGGCTGGGACAGATACGCAGTATTTT. This codes for CASSPAGAGTDTQYF.

The V call is TRBV6-5, the J call TRBJ1-1; tentative D call: TRBD1 (5 bases). Per the germline V gene, CDR1 is MNHEY and CDR2 is SVGAGI. This CDR3 has 15 amino acids. Trimming shortened V by 2 bases and J by 4 bases, and 14 bases separated the two germline ends. In nucleotides, the CDR3 is TGTGCCAGCAGTTACAGTCAGGGAAGAGGCACTGAAGCTTTCTTT. Residues: CASSYSQGRGTEAFF.

CDR3 residues: CASSQGRGNLNTEAFF. CDR3 sequence (DNA): TGTGCCAGCAGCCAAGGGCGGGGGAACCTGAACACTGAAGCTTTCTTT. The V gene is TRBV14, the J gene TRBJ1-1; weak D call: TRBD1 (5 bases). V was cut by 1 base and J by 0 bases, with 12 bases left in between. CDR1 SGHDN and CDR2 FVKESK come from the germline V gene. The CDR3 consists of 16 residues.

CDR3 residues: CASGTGVSPLHF. The CDR3 DNA follows: TGTGCCAGCGGGACAGGGGTCTCACCCCTCCACTTT. The chain uses TRBV6-6 and TRBJ1-6; 10 bases are shared with TRBD1. The CDR3 runs to 12 residues. CDR1 is MNHNY, CDR2 SVGAGI, per germline (reference sequence). Trimming took 8 bases from V and 10 from J; bases not matched to a gene: 2.

V is TRBV18 and J is TRBJ2-5; 8 nucleotides align to TRBD2. The germline V gene has CDR1 KGHSH and CDR2 LQKENI. J gave up 1 base and V 3 bases, and 4 bases lay outside the gene matches. This CDR3 region has 15 residues. The CDR3 reads CASSPPGTSQETQYF. CDR3 DNA: TGTGCCAGCTCACCGCCCGGGACTAGCCAAGAGACCCAGTACTTC.

The chain joins TRBV6-5 to TRBJ1-2; unclear D gene. Germline loops: CDR1 MNHEY, CDR2 SVGAGI. Trimming took 8 bases from V and 3 from J, leaving 13 bases between them. The CDR3 length is 13 residues. Written as DNA, the CDR3 is TGTGCCAGCTCCCGGTTGGCGGACTATGGCTACACCTTC. This translates into CASSRLADYGYTF.